These 32 T cell receptor beta chains were sequenced from one sample in a study of blood T cell repertoires in COVID-19. Clones were sequenced by immunoSEQ multiplex PCR, and TCRdb holds only the in-frame ones, with some missing. This sample has 250,000 or so clones; roughly 86% occur once, and the top ten carry roughly 5.6%. The sequenced sample was peripheral blood. All receptors derive from a woman in her fifties or sixties with COVID-19, enrolled during active disease.

The V call is TRBV2, the J call TRBJ2-1, with 11 bases matching TRBD2. Germline CDR1 is SNHLY and CDR2 is FYNNEI. J lost 6 bases, V lost 4 bases, and 5 bases had no gene match. The CDR3 spans 15 residues. The CDR3 loop is CASSGMTSGANEQFF. The CDR3 bases are TGTGCCAGCAGTGGGATGACTAGCGGGGCCAATGAGCAGTTCTTC.

This rearrangement joins TRBV5-1 to TRBJ2-2, with 8 bases fitting TRBD2. CDR3 length equals 15 residues. J gave up 1 base and V 4 bases, and 3 bases lay outside the gene matches. The V gene's germline CDR1 is SGHRS and CDR2 YFSETQ. CDR3 in amino acids: CASSLSGRNTGELFF. CDR3 sequence (DNA): TGCGCCAGCAGCCTCAGCGGGAGGAACACCGGGGAGCTGTTTTTT. Full variable domain (outside the CDR3, taken from reference TRBV5-1 and TRBJ2-2): KAGVTQTPRYLIKTRGQQVTLSCSPISGHRSVSWYQQTPGQGLQFLFEYFSETQRNKGNFPGRFSGRQFSNSRSEMNVSTLELGDSALYLCASSLSGRNTGELFFGEGSRLTVL.

The chain links TRBV5-1 to TRBJ1-2, with D maybe TRBD1 (5 bases). This CDR3 is built from 14 residues. V lost 3 bases, J lost 2 bases, and 11 bases lay in between. The V gene's germline CDR1 is SGHRS and CDR2 YFSETQ. Written as DNA, the CDR3 is TGCGCCAGCAGCTGGACCGACAGCAACTATGGCTACACCTTC. The encoded protein is CASSWTDSNYGYTF.

V usage is TRBV5-1 and J usage is TRBJ1-4; 10 bases line up with TRBD1. CDR1 and CDR2 from the germline V gene are SGHRS and YFSETQ. CDR3 length: 15 amino acids. V lost 3 bases and J lost 8; bases outside the gene matches: 7. The CDR3 loop is CASSWRTGGGEKLFF. Written as DNA, the CDR3 is TGCGCCAGCAGCTGGCGGACAGGGGGTGGAGAAAAACTGTTTTTT.

This CDR3 is CASSFLQGANTGELFF. The DNA of the CDR3 is TGTGCCAGCAGCTTCTTACAGGGGGCAAACACCGGGGAGCTGTTTTTT. This rearrangement joins TRBV7-6 to TRBJ2-2; 9 bases match TRBD1. In germline, CDR1 is SGHVS, CDR2 FNYEAQ. This CDR3 region has 16 residues. After removal of 3 bases from V and 2 bases from J, the junction contained 4 bases not matched to a gene.

This rearrangement joins TRBV18 to TRBJ1-3, with 7 nucleotides matching TRBD1. The CDR3 is 16 amino acids. V lost 5 bases and J lost 0; bases outside the gene matches: 7. Per germline, CDR1 KGHSH and CDR2 LQKENI. The CDR3 nucleotides are TGTGCCAGCTCAAGGGACAGCCAAAGCTCTGGAAACACCATATATTTT. Its protein product is CASSRDSQSSGNTIYF.

This rearrangement joins TRBV7-8 to TRBJ1-4; 10 bases are shared with TRBD1. V shed 5 bases and J 8 bases; nucleotides not matched to a gene: 5. Germline V gene sequence: CDR1 SGHVS, CDR2 FQNEAQ. CDR3 size: 14 residues. CDR3: CASSPDRGDEKLFF. CDR3 nucleotides: TGTGCCAGCAGCCCGGACAGGGGGGACGAAAAACTGTTTTTT.

The gene calls are TRBV2 and TRBJ1-4, with a possible D match to TRBD1 (6 bases). V was pared by 6 bases and J by 4 bases, with 18 bases between. The CDR3 is made up of 16 amino acids. Germline lookup yields CDR1 SNHLY and CDR2 FYNNEI. CDR3 DNA: TGTGCCAGCAGGCTTTTCAGGGGTGTCGGTAATGAAAAACTGTTTTTT. This encodes CASRLFRGVGNEKLFF. Full variable domain (outside the CDR3, taken from reference TRBV2 and TRBJ1-4): EPEVTQTPSHQVTQMGQEVILRCVPISNHLYFYWYRQILGQKVEFLVSFYNNEISEKSEIFDDQFSVERPDGSNFTLKIRSTKLEDSAMYFCASRLFRGVGNEKLFFGSGTQLSVL.

This clone was detected once. V is TRBV15 and J is TRBJ2-7; possible D gene TRBD2, 6 bases. Germline assignment: CDR1 LNHNV and CDR2 YYDKDF (reference sequence). The CDR3 sequence is 15 residues long. Trimming shortened V by 0 bases and J by 4 bases, and 13 bases separated the two germline ends. This CDR3 reads CATSRDLAGRYEQYF. The DNA of the CDR3 is TGTGCCACCAGCAGAGATCTCGCGGGAAGGTACGAGCAGTACTTC.

The V and J genes are TRBV9 and TRBJ1-6, with a tentative D call TRBD1 (5 bases). The CDR3 sequence is 15 residues long. Germline CDR1 SGDLS, CDR2 YYNGEE. The V end was cut by 0 bases, the J end by 9 bases, with 13 bases between. CDR3 sequence reads: CASSVVGHPSSPLHF. As DNA, the CDR3 is TGTGCCAGCAGCGTAGTAGGACACCCTTCTTCACCCCTCCACTTT. The full variable domain, completed using reference TRBV9 and TRBJ1-6, is DSGVTQTPKHLITATGQRVTLRCSPRSGDLSVYWYQQSLDQGLQFLIQYYNGEERAKGNILERFSAQQFPDLHSELNLSSLELGDSALYFCASSVVGHPSSPLHFGNGTRLTVT.

The rearrangement links TRBV3-1 (or the pseudogene TRBV3-2) to TRBJ2-2; 7 bases match TRBD2. V dropped 4 bases and J dropped 2; count of bases not matched to a gene: 10. There are 17 residues in the CDR3. Germline lookup yields CDR1 LGHDT and CDR2 YNNKEL (reference sequence). CDR3 in DNA: TGTGCCAGCAGCCGAGTTGTTGGCGGGGGAAACACCGGGGAGCTGTTTTTT. Translation gives CASSRVVGGGNTGELFF.

At least ten counts were recorded for this clone. The chain joins TRBV9 to TRBJ1-2; 7 bases match TRBD1. Germline V CDR1 and CDR2: SGDLS, YYNGEE. The CDR3 runs to 15 residues. V was pared by 0 bases and J by 3 bases, with 5 bases of the junction left unmatched. CDR3 DNA sequence: TGTGCCAGCAGCGTAGAGCCAGGGGGACACTATGGCTACACCTTC. Its protein product is CASSVEPGGHYGYTF.

The rearrangement uses TRBV18 and TRBJ1-1, with D possibly being TRBD1 (5 bases). The CDR3 is 13 amino acids. V was clipped by 4 bases and J by 8 bases, with 14 bases between them. Germline V CDR1 and CDR2: KGHSH, LQKENI. CDR3: CASSQGQGLEAFF. In DNA form, the CDR3 reads TGTGCCAGCTCACAGGGGCAGGGCTTAGAAGCTTTCTTT.

The chain uses TRBV4-1 and TRBJ2-2, with D possibly TRBD1 on 6 matching bases. CDR1 and CDR2 (germline): MGHRA, YSYEKL. Trimming took off 0 bases at V and 1 base at J, with 9 bases between the two ends. The CDR3 extends over 16 amino acids. The CDR3 loop reads CASSQDAGVNTGELFF. CDR3 bases: TGCGCCAGCAGCCAAGATGCAGGGGTGAACACCGGGGAGCTGTTTTTT.

CDR3 sequence: CSVSGLGNTIYF. In nucleotides, the CDR3 is TGCAGCGTTTCAGGGCTCGGAAACACCATATATTTT. The chain has TRBV29-1 and TRBJ1-3, with D maybe TRBD1 (5 bases). Trimming took off 5 bases at V and 4 bases at J, with 9 bases between the two ends. This CDR3 region has 12 residues. The germline V gene encodes CDR1 SQVTM and CDR2 ANQGSEA.

J is TRBJ1-3 and V is TRBV19; the D gene is possibly TRBD1 (5 bases). The CDR3 totals 15 residues. Germline CDR1 and CDR2: LNHDA and SQIVND (reference sequence). Between the trimmed V and J ends, which lost 6 bases and 4 bases, there was a span of 16 bases. CDR3 sequence reads: CASSLSGTEGNTIYF. The CDR3 nucleotides are TGTGCCAGTAGCCTAAGCGGGACGGAAGGAAACACCATATATTTT.

The chain couples TRBV10-3 to TRBJ2-5; 8 bases agree with TRBD2. This CDR3 contains 17 residues. CDR1 ENHRY and CDR2 SYGVKD come from the germline V gene. J lost 2 bases, V lost 3 bases, and 11 bases had no gene match. CDR3 protein: CAISEADGGRLQETQYF. Here the CDR3 DNA reads TGTGCCATCAGTGAAGCTGATGGCGGGAGGTTACAAGAGACCCAGTACTTC.

This chain joins TRBV29-1 and TRBJ2-7; 11 bases are shared with TRBD2. The V and J ends lost 3 bases and 0 bases, in that order; junction bases with no gene match: 4. Looked up from germline, CDR1 is SQVTM and CDR2 is ANQGSEA. The CDR3 contains 15 residues. The CDR3, as DNA: TGCAGCGTTGAGCTAACTAGCGGGGGCTCCTACGAGCAGTACTTC. Its protein is CSVELTSGGSYEQYF.

This chain connects TRBV6-1 to TRBJ1-2; no firm D call. With 4 bases removed from V and 4 bases from J, the gap between germline ends came to 22 bases. Germline values: CDR1 MNHNS, CDR2 SASEGT. The CDR3 covers 17 residues. CDR3 region: CASSGSMGQPLGYGYTF. In DNA, the CDR3 is TGTGCCAGCAGTGGCTCAATGGGCCAGCCGTTAGGCTATGGCTACACCTTC.

This clone was observed once. The chain carries TRBV27 and TRBJ2-1; 10 nucleotides match TRBD2. This CDR3 comprises 15 residues. J gave up 6 bases and V 5 bases, and 7 bases lay outside the gene matches. From germline, CDR1 is MNHEY and CDR2 SMNVEV (reference sequence). This CDR3 reads CASSGSGRGGNEQFF. The CDR3 DNA is TGTGCCAGCAGTGGGAGCGGGAGGGGGGGCAATGAGCAGTTCTTC.

The chain joins TRBV27 to TRBJ1-3; 9 bases match TRBD1. Trimming cost V 5 bases and J 4 bases; bases outside gene matches: 3. The V gene's germline CDR1 is MNHEY and CDR2 SMNVEV (reference sequence). CDR3 size: 14 residues. In nucleotides, the CDR3 is TGTGCCAGCAGTAGGACAGGGGAGGGAAACACCATATATTTT. This encodes CASSRTGEGNTIYF.

This clone was seen a single time. The J gene is TRBJ1-2, the V gene TRBV3-1 (or the pseudogene TRBV3-2); TRBD1 aligns across 9 bases. The trim removed 4 bases at V and 8 bases at J, leaving 11 bases unmatched. The CDR3 totals 15 residues. Germline V gene data show CDR1 as LGHDT and CDR2 as YNNKEL (reference sequence). The CDR3 loop reads CASSRGGDRAGGYTF. The CDR3 DNA reads TGTGCCAGCAGCCGGGGGGGGGACAGGGCAGGCGGCTACACCTTC.

The chain links TRBV5-8 to TRBJ1-6, with D perhaps TRBD1 (6 bases). Germline-derived CDR1 and CDR2 are SGHTS and YDEGEE. Deletions cut 2 bases from V and 9 bases from J, with 9 bases between. This CDR3 is 13 amino acids long. DNA for the CDR3: TGTGCCAGCAGCTTAAGGGGGATTTCACCCCTCCACTTT. Translation gives CASSLRGISPLHF. The variable domain in full, with the rest retrieved from reference TRBV5-8 and TRBJ1-6, is EAGVTQSPTHLIKTRGQQATLRCSPISGHTSVYWYQQALGLGLQFLLWYDEGEERNRGNFPPRFSGRQFPNYSSELNVNALELEDSALYLCASSLRGISPLHFGNGTRLTVT.

The CDR3 protein is CAISRSGANVLTF. CDR3 nucleotide sequence: TGTGCCATCAGTCGCTCTGGGGCCAACGTCCTGACTTTC. The chain joins TRBV10-3 to TRBJ2-6; D remains ambiguous. This CDR3 has 13 residues. In germline, CDR1 is ENHRY, CDR2 SYGVKD. Trimming took 5 bases from V and 0 from J, leaving 2 bases between them.

CDR3 sequence (DNA): TGTGCCAGCAGCTTGCCTAGCGGGATCTGGAATGAGCAGTTCTTC. Protein sequence: CASSLPSGIWNEQFF. The chain carries TRBV5-4 and TRBJ2-1; 9 bases align to TRBD2. Germline V gene lookup returns CDR1 SGHNT and CDR2 YYREEE (reference sequence). The junction had 6 bases not matched to a gene; V was cut back by 1 base and J by 7 bases. This CDR3 region has 15 residues.

This clone was seen just once. A single base separates this from a much larger clone, so it may be a read error. The identical CDR3 is also encoded by other nucleotide sequences in the sample. The J gene is TRBJ2-1, the V gene TRBV28; 10 positions match TRBD2. The V gene's germline CDR1 is MDHEN and CDR2 SYDVKM. V trimming: 1 base; J trimming: 5 bases; junction bases outside the gene matches: 2. This CDR3 is built from 15 residues. CDR3 amino acids: CASSLLAGGNNEQFF. In nucleotides, the CDR3 is TGTGCCAGCAGTTTATTAGCGGGGGGTAACAATGAGCAGTTCTTC.

The chain employs TRBV28 and TRBJ1-6; maybe TRBD1 (6 bases). CDR3 size: 16 residues. Germline V gene sequence: CDR1 MDHEN, CDR2 SYDVKM. Trimming cost V 3 bases and J 6 bases, with 15 bases left between them. The CDR3 DNA reads TGTGCCAGCAGTTTGAGGGGCAGGGGCCCTAATTCACCCCTCCACTTT. Translation gives CASSLRGRGPNSPLHF.

The gene calls are TRBV24-1 and TRBJ1-5; TRBD1 aligns across 8 bases. The CDR3 has 15 residues. Per germline, CDR1 KGHDR and CDR2 SFDVKD. V gave up 4 bases and J gave up 4 bases; unmatched junction bases: 5. The CDR3 bases are TGTGCCACCAGTGACGATACAGGGGGTAATCAGCCCCAGCATTTT. As protein: CATSDDTGGNQPQHF.

This clone occurred once. The genes are TRBV5-1 and TRBJ1-1; weak D call: TRBD1 (6 bases). V was pared by 0 bases and J by 4 bases, with 13 bases between. The CDR3 runs to 15 residues. CDR1 is SGHRS, CDR2 YFSETQ, per germline. For the CDR3, the DNA is TGCGCCAGCAGCTTGGCCCCCACAGGGACCACTGAAGCTTTCTTT. Translating gives CASSLAPTGTTEAFF.

The genes are TRBV3-1 (or the pseudogene TRBV3-2) and TRBJ2-2; D is uncertain. V was cut by 2 bases and J by 6 bases, with 19 bases left in between. The CDR3 extends over 17 amino acids. The germline gives CDR1 LGHDT, CDR2 YNNKEL (reference sequence). CDR3 loop: CASSQSWSRIGPGELFF. CDR3 nucleotide sequence: TGTGCCAGCAGCCAATCGTGGTCTAGGATCGGCCCCGGGGAGCTGTTTTTT.

The rearrangement joins TRBV5-1 to TRBJ2-2, with D possibly being TRBD2 (7 bases). CDR3 length: 14 residues. V lost 2 bases, J lost 8 bases, and 13 bases lay in between. Germline CDR1 and CDR2: SGHRS and YFSETQ. CDR3 amino acids: CASSLTGGAGELFF. The CDR3 DNA reads as TGCGCCAGCAGCTTAACGGGGGGCGCGGGGGAGCTGTTTTTT.

The genes are TRBV5-6 and TRBJ2-3, with TRBD1 matching over 8 bases. The V and J ends lost 2 bases and 1 base, in that order; junction bases with no gene match: 3. Germline CDR1 reads SGHDT; CDR2 reads YYEEEE. This CDR3 region has 15 residues. The CDR3 sequence: CASSFGTGGTDTQYF. CDR3 coding DNA: TGTGCCAGCAGCTTCGGGACAGGAGGCACAGATACGCAGTATTTT.